This TCR beta chain was identified in a study of cytomegalovirus exposure and HLA in healthy donors. Overall study results and limits: Presence/absence analyses assumed roughly uniform sequencing depth across donors. Several top significant clusters appeared, in a later analysis, to be linked to common viral pathogens. The sole available immune exposure information was CMV serostatus. A link between a missense DCLRE1C variant and TCR beta V- and J-gene trimming emerged from a later analysis.

Remarks on this clone: Its antigen remains unidentified.

The PCR contained 60 Vbeta and 13 Jbeta primers. Sequencing was performed with immunoSEQ multiplex PCR; in TCRdb, only in-frame clones are kept and a portion is missing. The data hold under 35,000 clones, with around two thirds observed a single time. The CDR3 has 12 amino acids. Trimming took 4 bases from V and 6 from J, leaving 13 bases between them. The germline V gene encodes CDR1 SQVTM and CDR2 ANQGSEA. The V call is TRBV29-1, the J call TRBJ2-7, with a weak D call TRBD1 (5 bases). The receptor's source is a man aged 45-65 years in good health and CMV-seropositive. Sequenced sample: PBMCs. CDR3 sequence reads: CSVGSGRAEQYF. The CDR3 DNA is TGCAGCGTTGGTTCGGGCAGGGCCGAGCAGTACTTC.